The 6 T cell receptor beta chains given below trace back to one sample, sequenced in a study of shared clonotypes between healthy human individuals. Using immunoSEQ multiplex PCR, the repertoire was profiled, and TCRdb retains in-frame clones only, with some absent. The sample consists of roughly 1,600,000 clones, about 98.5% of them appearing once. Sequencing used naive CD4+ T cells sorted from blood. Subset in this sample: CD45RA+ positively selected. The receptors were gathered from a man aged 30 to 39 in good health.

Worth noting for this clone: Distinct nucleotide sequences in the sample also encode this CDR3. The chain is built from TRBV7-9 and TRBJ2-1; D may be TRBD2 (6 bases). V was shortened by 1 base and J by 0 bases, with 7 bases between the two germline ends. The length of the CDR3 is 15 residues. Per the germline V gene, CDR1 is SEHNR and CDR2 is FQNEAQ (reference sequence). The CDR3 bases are TGTGCCAGCAGCTTAGGGAGGGGCTCCTACAATGAGCAGTTCTTC. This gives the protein CASSLGRGSYNEQFF.

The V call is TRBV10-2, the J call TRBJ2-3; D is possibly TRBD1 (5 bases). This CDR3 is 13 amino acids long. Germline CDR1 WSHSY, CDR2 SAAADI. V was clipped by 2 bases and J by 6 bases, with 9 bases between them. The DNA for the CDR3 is TGCGCCAGCAGTGAGCTTGGGGCGGATACGCAGTATTTT. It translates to CASSELGADTQYF.

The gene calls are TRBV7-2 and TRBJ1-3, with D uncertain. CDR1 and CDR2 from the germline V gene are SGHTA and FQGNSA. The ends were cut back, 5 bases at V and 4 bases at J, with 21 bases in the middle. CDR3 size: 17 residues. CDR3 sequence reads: CASSPRLGRGPGNTIYF. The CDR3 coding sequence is TGTGCCAGCAGCCCACGGCTGGGTCGCGGTCCGGGAAACACCATATATTTT.

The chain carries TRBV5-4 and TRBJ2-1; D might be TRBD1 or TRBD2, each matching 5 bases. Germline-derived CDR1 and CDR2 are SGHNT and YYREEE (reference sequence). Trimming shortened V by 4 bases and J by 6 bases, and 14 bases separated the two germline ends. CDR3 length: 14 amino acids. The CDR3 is CASSNSGQVNEQFF. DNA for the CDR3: TGTGCCAGCAGCAACTCGGGGCAAGTCAATGAGCAGTTCTTC.

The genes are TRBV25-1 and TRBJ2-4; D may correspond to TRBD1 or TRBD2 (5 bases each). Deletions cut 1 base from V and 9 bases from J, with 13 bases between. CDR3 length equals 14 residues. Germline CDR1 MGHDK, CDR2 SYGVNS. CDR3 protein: CASSEFLGVGIQYF. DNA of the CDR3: TGTGCCAGCAGTGAATTTTTGGGGGTTGGCATTCAGTACTTC.

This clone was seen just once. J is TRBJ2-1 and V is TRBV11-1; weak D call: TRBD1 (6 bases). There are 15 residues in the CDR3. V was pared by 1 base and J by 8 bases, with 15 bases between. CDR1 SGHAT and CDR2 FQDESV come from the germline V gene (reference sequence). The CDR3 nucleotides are TGTGCCAGCAGCTTAGGGTCAGGGGAGTATGATGAGCAGTTCTTC. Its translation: CASSLGSGEYDEQFF.